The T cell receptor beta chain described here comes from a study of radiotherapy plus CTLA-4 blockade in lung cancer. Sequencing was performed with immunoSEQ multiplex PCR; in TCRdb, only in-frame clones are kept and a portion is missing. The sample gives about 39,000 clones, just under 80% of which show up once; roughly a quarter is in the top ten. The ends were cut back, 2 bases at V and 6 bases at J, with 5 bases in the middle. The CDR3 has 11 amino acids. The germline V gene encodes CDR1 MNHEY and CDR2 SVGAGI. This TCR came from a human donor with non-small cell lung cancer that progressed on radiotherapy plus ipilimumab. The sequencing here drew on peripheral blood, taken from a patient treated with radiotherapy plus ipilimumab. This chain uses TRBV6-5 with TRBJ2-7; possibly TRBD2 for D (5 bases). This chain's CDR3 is CASSYRGEQYF. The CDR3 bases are TGTGCCAGCAGTTACCGGGGCGAGCAGTACTTC.